Listed below are T cell receptor beta chains from one sample, sequenced in a study of cytomegalovirus exposure and HLA in healthy donors. Measured with immunoSEQ multiplex PCR; TCRdb has only the in-frame clones, and not every one. In all, the sample yields about 120,000 clones. The specimen was PBMCs. The receptors here all came from a man aged 40-55 years in good health and CMV-seropositive. Both conserved end residues are part of each CDR3. D genes are given only for firm matches.

V gene: TRBV28
D gene: TRBD1
J gene: TRBJ1-4
CDR3 DNA: TGTGCCAGCAGTTCGACAGGGCGAAGTAATGAAAAACTGTTTTTT
CDR3 protein: CASSSTGRSNEKLFF

V gene: TRBV19
D gene: .
J gene: TRBJ2-2
CDR3 DNA: TGTGCCAGTAGTATTGGAGGAGGGGCGAGTGGTACCGGGGAGCTGTTTTTT
CDR3 protein: CASSIGGGASGTGELFF

V gene: TRBV30
D gene: TRBD1
J gene: TRBJ1-4
CDR3 DNA: TGTGCCTGGAGTCTTTTGATAGGGACAGGGAGAGAAAAACTGTTTTTT
CDR3 protein: CAWSLLIGTGREKLFF

V gene: TRBV27
D gene: TRBD1
J gene: TRBJ1-5
CDR3 DNA: TGTGCCAGCAGTTCCTGGACAGGGGCGGGCAATCAGCCCCAGCATTTT
CDR3 protein: CASSSWTGAGNQPQHF

V gene: TRBV6-1
D gene: TRBD2
J gene: TRBJ2-7
CDR3 DNA: TGTGCCAGCAGTGAAAATTCGGGAGGGCCTTACGAGCAGTACTTC
CDR3 protein: CASSENSGGPYEQYF

V gene: TRBV29-1
D gene: TRBD2
J gene: TRBJ2-5
CDR3 DNA: TGCAGCGCCCTACTAGCGGGAAGGGAGACCCAGTACTTC
CDR3 protein: CSALLAGRETQYF

V gene: TRBV19
D gene: TRBD1
J gene: TRBJ1-2
CDR3 DNA: TGTGCCAGTAGTATAACATGGACAGGGGATGGCTACACCTTC
CDR3 protein: CASSITWTGDGYTF

V gene: TRBV27
D gene: .
J gene: TRBJ1-1
CDR3 DNA: TGTGCCAGCAGTTTATCTTGGCAGAACACTGAAGCTTTCTTT
CDR3 protein: CASSLSWQNTEAFF

V gene: TRBV6-5
D gene: .
J gene: TRBJ2-1
CDR3 DNA: TGTGCCAGCACCCCCGCCGGGTACAATGAGCAGTTCTTC
CDR3 protein: CASTPAGYNEQFF

V gene: TRBV28
D gene: TRBD2
J gene: TRBJ2-7
CDR3 DNA: TGTGCCAGCAGTGGGACTAGCGGGATTTCCTACGAGCAGTACTTC
CDR3 protein: CASSGTSGISYEQYF

V gene: TRBV20-1
D gene: .
J gene: TRBJ1-1
CDR3 DNA: TGCAGTGCAGTACAGAACAATGAAGCTTTCTTT
CDR3 protein: CSAVQNNEAFF

V gene: TRBV6-1
D gene: .
J gene: TRBJ2-7
CDR3 DNA: TGTGCCAGCTGTCAACCAACAGGGCTTTCCTACGAGCAGTACTTC
CDR3 protein: CASCQPTGLSYEQYF

V gene: TRBV6-1
D gene: .
J gene: TRBJ2-7
CDR3 DNA: TGTGCCAGCAGTACCGCATTAGCGGTAACCTGCGAGCAGTACTTC
CDR3 protein: CASSTALAVTCEQYF

V gene: TRBV19
D gene: TRBD1
J gene: TRBJ1-1
CDR3 DNA: TGTGCCAGTAGTATAGCCCGGGACAGCCTTTGGACTGAAGCTTTCTTT
CDR3 protein: CASSIARDSLWTEAFF

V gene: TRBV7-2
D gene: TRBD2
J gene: TRBJ2-7
CDR3 DNA: TGTGCCAGCAGCTCCCTGTGGGGGGGCTACGAGCAGTACTTC
CDR3 protein: CASSSLWGGYEQYF

V gene: TRBV29-1
D gene: .
J gene: TRBJ2-7
CDR3 DNA: TGCAGCGTCCCCTGGCCACACCAGAACGAGCAGTACTTC
CDR3 protein: CSVPWPHQNEQYF

V gene: TRBV19
D gene: TRBD1
J gene: TRBJ2-3
CDR3 DNA: TGTGCCAGTAGTTCGGGACAGTCGACTAGCACAGATACGCAGTATTTT
CDR3 protein: CASSSGQSTSTDTQYF

V gene: TRBV5-1
D gene: .
J gene: TRBJ2-7
CDR3 DNA: TGCGCCAGCAGCTTCAGGAGGGACGACGAGCAGTACTTC
CDR3 protein: CASSFRRDDEQYF

V gene: TRBV13
D gene: .
J gene: TRBJ1-1
CDR3 DNA: TGCGCCAGCAGCTTATTACAGGGAGAGACTGAAGCTTTCTTT
CDR3 protein: CASSLLQGETEAFF

V gene: TRBV25-1
D gene: .
J gene: TRBJ2-3
CDR3 DNA: TGTGCCAGCAGTGAATTAGGCGGGCTAGACAGCACAGATACGCAGTATTTT
CDR3 protein: CASSELGGLDSTDTQYF

V gene: TRBV11-2
D gene: .
J gene: TRBJ2-7
CDR3 DNA: TGTGCCAGCAGCTTAGTTCTAGCGACAAGCTCCTACGAGCAGTACTTC
CDR3 protein: CASSLVLATSSYEQYF

V gene: TRBV10-2
D gene: TRBD1
J gene: TRBJ2-3
CDR3 DNA: TGCGCCAGCAGTGAGAGGGGGCAGGTTGCAGATACGCAGTATTTT
CDR3 protein: CASSERGQVADTQYF

V gene: TRBV19
D gene: .
J gene: TRBJ2-7
CDR3 DNA: TGTGCCAGTAGTATAGATTTTCTCTCCGAGCAGTACTTC
CDR3 protein: CASSIDFLSEQYF

V gene: TRBV29-1
D gene: .
J gene: TRBJ2-3
CDR3 DNA: TGCAGCGTTGGTAGCGGAACCACAGATACGCAGTATTTT
CDR3 protein: CSVGSGTTDTQYF

V gene: TRBV7-2
D gene: .
J gene: TRBJ2-7
CDR3 DNA: TGTGCCAGCAGCTTAGCTGGCCCACGTCGGGGCGAGCAGTACTTC
CDR3 protein: CASSLAGPRRGEQYF

V gene: TRBV7-9
D gene: TRBD1
J gene: TRBJ1-2
CDR3 DNA: TGTGCCAGCAGCTCAAGGGACAGGGCTCGGAACTATGGCTACACCTTC
CDR3 protein: CASSSRDRARNYGYTF